Listed below are T cell receptor beta chains from one sample, sequenced in a study of blood T cell repertoires in COVID-19. The method was immunoSEQ multiplex PCR; TCRdb's version includes in-frame clones alone and lacks a portion of them. The sample includes about 260,000 clones, over 75% of them seen just once. Material for sequencing was peripheral blood. The receptors were gathered from a human donor in a cohort sampled during active COVID-19. CDR3s include the opening cysteine and the closing phenylalanine or tryptophan. D genes are given only for firm matches. Clone size appears in some rows only: once, few, many, or a class for an expanded clone.

v_gene	j_gene	abundance	d_gene	CDR3nt	CDR3aa
TRBV7-6	TRBJ1-1	-	-	TGTGCCAGCAGCCGCGGGACGGGCAAGAACACTGAAGCTTTCTTT	CASSRGTGKNTEAFF
TRBV4-3	TRBJ1-4	-	TRBD1	TGCGCCAGCAGCCAAGACCCGGGACAGCGGGCCGAAAAACTGTTTTTT	CASSQDPGQRAEKLFF
TRBV6-1	TRBJ1-5	-	-	TGTGCCAGCAGTGATGAAGGACATTCCTATAGCAATCAGCCCCAGCATTTT	CASSDEGHSYSNQPQHF
TRBV5-1	TRBJ1-1	-	-	TGCGCCAGCAGCGTTACACCCAAAAGGCAGGGGACGAACACTGAAGCTTTCTTT	CASSVTPKRQGTNTEAFF
TRBV11-2	TRBJ2-5	-	TRBD2	TGTGCCAGCAGCTTAGCGTTGACTAGCGGTACCCTCGAGACCCAGTACTTC	CASSLALTSGTLETQYF
TRBV12-3/TRBV12-4	TRBJ2-2	-	-	TGTGCCAGCAGTTCTACGAACACCGGGGAGCTGTTTTTT	CASSSTNTGELFF
TRBV5-6	TRBJ1-5	-	TRBD1	TGTGCCAGCAGCCTGACAGGGCATTTGAGCAATCAGCCCCAGCATTTT	CASSLTGHLSNQPQHF
TRBV12-3/TRBV12-4	TRBJ1-2	-	-	TGTGCCAGCAGTTTACAGGGCTCCTATGGCTACACCTTC	CASSLQGSYGYTF
TRBV2	TRBJ2-1	-	TRBD2	TGTGCCAGCAGGGCCTTAGCGGGAGGGCCGGGGAATGAGCAGTTCTTC	CASRALAGGPGNEQFF
TRBV2	TRBJ2-2	-	TRBD2	TGTGCCAGCAGTCGGACTAGCGGGGGGGCCGGGGAGCTGTTTTTT	CASSRTSGGAGELFF
TRBV28	TRBJ1-5	-	-	TGTGCCAGCACCCCATGGGGGGGGCAACAGCAGCCCCAGCATTTT	CASTPWGGQQQPQHF
TRBV3-1/TRBV3-2	TRBJ1-5	-	TRBD1	TGTGCCAGCGGGGGACAGCCATATAGCAATCAGCCCCAGCATTTT	CASGGQPYSNQPQHF
TRBV7-2	TRBJ2-5	-	-	TGTGCCAGCAGCCGGGGGGCGGCAAGAGACCAGTACTTC	CASSRGAARDQYF
TRBV4-3	TRBJ1-1	-	-	TGCGCCAGCAGCCAGGAAGGACAGTTAGACACTGAAGCTTTCTTT	CASSQEGQLDTEAFF
TRBV6-1	TRBJ2-3	-	-	TGTGCCAGCAGTGAAGCCCAGCGGCTTACGCAGTATTTT	CASSEAQRLTQYF
TRBV30	TRBJ2-7	few	TRBD2	TGTGCCTGGGGTTCCCGACTAGCGGGGGGGTCCGAGCAGTACTTC	CAWGSRLAGGSEQYF
TRBV4-1	TRBJ1-5	-	-	TGCGCCAGCAGCCAAGATGTGGGGGGGAATCAGCCCCAGCATTTT	CASSQDVGGNQPQHF
TRBV10-3	TRBJ2-5	-	TRBD1	TGTGCCATCAGTGAGGCGGGACAGGGGGAGACCCAGTACTTC	CAISEAGQGETQYF
TRBV7-2	TRBJ2-7	-	TRBD2	TGTGCCAGCAGCGTTAGACTAGCGGGTCCCTACGAGCAGTACTTC	CASSVRLAGPYEQYF
TRBV6-5	TRBJ1-1	-	TRBD1	TGTGCCAGCAGCCGCAGGGGGCTCATTGAAGCTTTCTTT	CASSRRGLIEAFF
TRBV3-1/TRBV3-2	TRBJ1-6	-	-	TGTGCCAGCAGCCAAGAGGTAGGGACAAGTTCACCCCTCCACTTT	CASSQEVGTSSPLHF
TRBV6-6	TRBJ2-7	-	-	TGTGCCAGCAGTTACCGTGGTGACACCCGGGAGCAGTACTTC	CASSYRGDTREQYF
TRBV5-4	TRBJ1-1	-	TRBD1	TGTGCCAGCAGCTTAGGTGACAGGGGGCTTTTGGACACTGAAGCTTTCTTT	CASSLGDRGLLDTEAFF
TRBV7-3	TRBJ2-3	-	TRBD2	TGTGCCAGCAGCTTATTAGCGGGTCAGCCCTCGGGTAGCACAGATACGCAGTATTTT	CASSLLAGQPSGSTDTQYF
TRBV5-6	TRBJ2-7	once	-	TGTGCCAGCAGCTTGGATCAGGGGCGGGCGTACGAGCAGTACTTC	CASSLDQGRAYEQYF
TRBV5-6	TRBJ2-7	-	TRBD1	TGTGCCAGCAGCTGGGGGCAAAGAGGGACAGAGGTCTACGAGCAGTACTTC	CASSWGQRGTEVYEQYF
TRBV5-4	TRBJ2-7	-	TRBD2	TGTGCCAGCAGCTGGGCTGGCGGGGGTCGGGAGCAGTACTTC	CASSWAGGGREQYF
TRBV6-2/TRBV6-3	TRBJ1-5	-	TRBD1	TGTGCCAGCAGTTACACAGGGGTTAGCAATCAGCCCCAGCATTTT	CASSYTGVSNQPQHF
TRBV6-1	TRBJ2-1	-	-	TGTGCCAGCAGTGAGACGCGACAGACTTGGGACTACAATGAGCAGTTCTTC	CASSETRQTWDYNEQFF
TRBV27	TRBJ2-3	many	TRBD2	TGTGCCAGCAGTCCGAGAGCGGGAGTCTCAGATACGCAGTATTTT	CASSPRAGVSDTQYF
TRBV28	TRBJ2-7	-	TRBD2	TGTGCCAGCAGTTCCCGGGGTAGCGGGGCCTACGAGCAGTACTTC	CASSSRGSGAYEQYF
TRBV27	TRBJ2-7	-	TRBD2	TGTGCCAGCAGCGTCGAGCGGGAGGTTTACGAGCAGTACTTC	CASSVEREVYEQYF
TRBV6-5	TRBJ2-7	-	TRBD1	TGTGCCAGCAGTCCCCGCCGGGACAGGGGAATCGGGCAGTACTTC	CASSPRRDRGIGQYF
TRBV7-9	TRBJ2-7	-	-	TGTGCCAGCAGCTTAGGTTTTGTTACCTACGAGCAGTACTTC	CASSLGFVTYEQYF
TRBV9	TRBJ2-2	-	TRBD2	TGTGCCAGCAGTGCGGGAGCGGGTGGGGCCGGGGAGCTGTTTTTT	CASSAGAGGAGELFF
TRBV5-1	TRBJ1-2	-	-	TGCGCCAGCAGCTTGGCCGGGAGGGTGGTCCAGGGGGGCTACACCTTC	CASSLAGRVVQGGYTF
TRBV11-3	TRBJ2-3	-	TRBD2	TGTGCCAGCAGCTTAGGGCCGGGACTAGCGGGAGTGGCAGATACGCAGTATTTT	CASSLGPGLAGVADTQYF
TRBV27	TRBJ1-3	-	-	TGTGCCAGCAGTTTGTACAGGCCTGGCTCTGGAAACACCATATATTTT	CASSLYRPGSGNTIYF
TRBV10-3	TRBJ1-5	-	-	TGTGCCATCAGTGGGGGGGGCAGCAATCAGCCCCAGCATTTT	CAISGGGSNQPQHF
TRBV28	TRBJ1-5	-	-	TGTGCCAGCAGAACCGCGGGGGGCGCGGGTCAGCCCCAGCATTTT	CASRTAGGAGQPQHF
TRBV19	TRBJ1-1	-	-	TGTGCCAGTAGTATGACCGGGACACCGAACACTGAAGCTTTCTTT	CASSMTGTPNTEAFF
TRBV2	TRBJ1-5	-	-	TGTGCCAGCAGTGACCCCGGTAATCAGCCCCAGCATTTT	CASSDPGNQPQHF
TRBV10-2	TRBJ2-1	-	-	TGCGCCAGCAGTGATTCTCCCCATGAGCAGTTCTTC	CASSDSPHEQFF
TRBV7-2	TRBJ1-1	-	-	TGTGCCAGCAGCCTTCCGGGACTTAACACTGAAGCTTTCTTT	CASSLPGLNTEAFF
TRBV2	TRBJ1-4	-	-	TGTGCCAGCAGGGGCGGACGAGTCCCAGGGGATGAAAAACTGTTTTTT	CASRGGRVPGDEKLFF
TRBV11-2	TRBJ2-5	once	-	TGTGCCAGCAGCTTACCAGCGAAATTCCGGGAGACCCAGTACTTC	CASSLPAKFRETQYF
TRBV19	TRBJ1-5	-	-	TGTGCCAGTAGTATTGCAGCAGGGCGTTATCAGCCCCAGCATTTT	CASSIAAGRYQPQHF
TRBV5-1	TRBJ2-1	-	TRBD1	TGCGCCAGCAGCACGGGACAGGGCAATGAGCAGTTCTTC	CASSTGQGNEQFF
TRBV5-4	TRBJ2-6	-	-	TGTGCCAGCAGCTGGCAGGGTTCTGGGGCCAACGTCCTGACTTTC	CASSWQGSGANVLTF
TRBV6-6	TRBJ2-2	-	TRBD1	TGTGCCAGCAGCCGGGACAGGGGATCCGGGGAGCTGTTTTTT	CASSRDRGSGELFF
TRBV15	TRBJ2-1	-	TRBD2	TGTGCCACCAGCACCCTTGCCCTTCTAGCGGGAGGGCCTTGGAGCTCCTACAATGAGCAGTTCTTC	CATSTLALLAGGPWSSYNEQFF